The clone carrying this T cell receptor beta chain was seen a handful of times. The entry originates in a study of identical twins. From the 5' RACE reads, TCRdb called clonotypes with MiXCR, one entry per CDR3 protein. The sample lists about 1.7 million distinct CDR3 sequences; 25% to 35% were seen once. V lost 0 bases and J lost 2; bases outside the gene matches: 9. CDR3 length: 17 amino acids. The V gene's germline CDR1 is LGHDT and CDR2 YNNKEL (reference sequence). This TCR was recovered from a newborn girl in good health. The V gene is TRBV3-1, the J gene TRBJ2-5, with 7 bases matching TRBD1. The sample consisted of cord blood. The CDR3 DNA sequence: TGTGCCAGCAGCCAAGATACGTTGGACAGGCCACAAGAGACCCAGTACTTC. Encoded protein: CASSQDTLDRPQETQYF.